One sample yielded the 7 T cell receptor beta chains listed below, sequenced in a study of blood T cell repertoires in COVID-19. This table comes from immunoSEQ multiplex PCR, and its TCRdb copy is limited to in-frame clones, with some not included. This sample carries over 300,000 clones, around 92% of them seen once, and the ten largest clones take under 7.5%. The sequencing sample was made of peripheral blood. The receptors here all came from a man aged 18 to 35 who had recovered from COVID-19.

The chain joins TRBV30 to TRBJ2-7; 7 positions match TRBD1. V lost 5 bases, J lost 9 bases, and 10 bases stayed unmatched. CDR1 and CDR2 (germline): GTSNPN, SVGIG (reference sequence). The CDR3 loop spans 12 amino acids. The CDR3 DNA is TGTGCCTGGGGACAGGCCGCCTCCGGGCAGTACTTC. Encoded protein: CAWGQAASGQYF.

The chain has TRBV18 and TRBJ2-7; a weak D match, TRBD1 (9 bases). From germline, CDR1 is KGHSH and CDR2 LQKENI. Trimming took 6 bases from V and 6 from J, leaving 21 bases between them. This CDR3 comprises 15 residues. The CDR3 here is CASSREGDRESEQYF. Here the CDR3 DNA reads TGTGCCAGCTCCCGGGAGGGGGACAGGGAGTCCGAGCAGTACTTC.

The chain uses TRBV12-3 or TRBV12-4 and TRBJ2-1; D gene uncertain. V was pared by 8 bases and J by 5 bases, with 10 bases between. This CDR3 comprises 12 residues. CDR3: CASQQVNNEQFF. CDR3 nucleotides: TGTGCCAGCCAACAAGTGAACAATGAGCAGTTCTTC.

This chain connects TRBV5-1 to TRBJ2-1; D unclear. V was pared by 4 bases and J by 0 bases, with 11 bases between. The CDR3 covers 15 residues. Germline assignment: CDR1 SGHRS and CDR2 YFSETQ. The CDR3 nucleotides are TGCGCCAGCAGCAAAGAGTACAGCTCCTACAATGAGCAGTTCTTC. Its protein product is CASSKEYSSYNEQFF.

The chain is built from TRBV10-3 and TRBJ2-5; TRBD2 matches at 10 bases. Germline CDR1 reads ENHRY; CDR2 reads SYGVKD. CDR3 length: 14 amino acids. The V and J ends lost 5 bases and 5 bases, in that order; junction bases with no gene match: 5. The chain's CDR3 is CAISSGRAGETQYF. The CDR3, as DNA: TGTGCCATCAGTAGCGGGAGGGCGGGGGAGACCCAGTACTTC.

The chain uses TRBV2 and TRBJ1-6; 8 nucleotides agree with TRBD1. Trimming removed 5 bases from V and 6 bases from J; junction bases left unmatched: 3. Germline values: CDR1 SNHLY, CDR2 FYNNEI. The CDR3 length is 14 residues. This CDR3 reads CASSRTGINSPLHF. In DNA form, the CDR3 reads TGTGCCAGCAGTCGGACAGGGATTAATTCACCCCTCCACTTT.

The chain combines TRBV7-2 with TRBJ2-1, with a possible D match to TRBD1 (6 bases). This CDR3 has 16 amino acids. V was pared by 3 bases and J by 8 bases, with 20 bases between. The germline V gene encodes CDR1 SGHTA and CDR2 FQGNSA. CDR3 protein: CASSFPRDMGADEQFF. In nucleotides, the CDR3 is TGTGCCAGCAGCTTCCCCCGGGACATGGGGGCAGATGAGCAGTTCTTC.